Listed below are T cell receptor beta chains from one sample, sequenced in a study of human T cells and chemical hapten exposure. TCRdb reanalysed the RACE reads using MiXCR and keeps one entry per CDR3 protein. The sample includes roughly 180,000 distinct CDR3 sequences, approximately 20% of them seen just once. Sequences were derived from whole blood, sampled in connection with sensitization to the hapten diphenylcyclopropenone (DPC). Receptor source: a woman aged 50 to 60 with alopecia areata. Some clones in this sample may be carry-over from other donors' samples. Both conserved end residues are part of each CDR3. D genes are given only for firm matches. Rows may omit the clone size; those that give it use once, few, many or a size class.

length: 15
V: TRBV20-1
J: TRBJ2-3
D: TRBD2
size: NA
CDR3: CSARPGLAGTDTQYF
DNA: TGCAGTGCTAGGCCGGGACTAGCGGGCACAGATACGCAGTATTTT

length: 14
V: TRBV20-1
J: TRBJ2-5
D: TRBD2
size: NA
CDR3: CSAPAGGPQETQYF
DNA: TGCAGTGCTCCAGCGGGAGGACCCCAAGAGACCCAGTACTTC

length: 17
V: TRBV7-9
J: TRBJ2-7
D: NA
size: few
CDR3: CASSLFPGVRSSYEQYF
DNA: TGTGCCAGCAGCTTGTTTCCAGGCGTACGGAGCTCCTACGAGCAGTACTTC

length: 15
V: TRBV11-2
J: TRBJ1-1
D: NA
size: NA
CDR3: CASSLDGMLNTEAFF
DNA: TGTGCCAGCAGCTTAGATGGGATGTTGAACACTGAAGCTTTCTTT

length: 13
V: TRBV2
J: TRBJ1-5
D: NA
size: few
CDR3: CASMRDSNQPQHF
DNA: TGTGCCAGCATGAGGGATAGCAATCAGCCCCAGCATTTT

length: 17
V: TRBV27
J: TRBJ1-5
D: NA
size: NA
CDR3: CASSRTGPTLSNQPQHF
DNA: TGTGCCAGTTCCCGAACCGGGCCCACCCTTAGCAATCAGCCCCAGCATTTT

length: 14
V: TRBV27
J: TRBJ2-1
D: TRBD2
size: few
CDR3: CASSDQRETSEQFF
DNA: TGTGCCAGCAGTGACCAGCGGGAGACGAGTGAGCAGTTCTTC

length: 12
V: TRBV21-1
J: TRBJ1-1
D: NA
size: few
CDR3: CASREQGAGAFF
DNA: TGTGCCAGCAGAGAACAGGGGGCCGGTGCTTTCTTT

length: 13
V: TRBV3-1
J: TRBJ1-2
D: NA
size: few
CDR3: CASSQGLGYGYTF
DNA: TGTGCCAGCAGCCAGGGCCTGGGCTATGGCTACACCTTC

length: 13
V: TRBV29-1
J: TRBJ1-4
D: NA
size: NA
CDR3: CSVAGRASQKLFF
DNA: TGCAGCGTTGCGGGCAGGGCGTCTCAAAAACTGTTTTTT

length: 13
V: TRBV29-1
J: TRBJ1-5
D: TRBD1
size: few
CDR3: CSVAGGPWEPQHF
DNA: TGCAGCGTTGCAGGGGGCCCCTGGGAGCCCCAGCATTTT

length: 15
V: TRBV5-1
J: TRBJ2-3
D: NA
size: few
CDR3: CASISSQPGTDTQYF
DNA: TGCGCCAGCATTTCTAGCCAGCCAGGAACAGATACGCAGTATTTT

length: 16
V: TRBV10-3
J: TRBJ2-1
D: NA
size: NA
CDR3: CAISESIGSSYNEQFF
DNA: TGTGCCATCAGTGAGTCCATCGGGAGTTCCTACAATGAGCAGTTCTTC

length: 16
V: TRBV18
J: TRBJ2-3
D: TRBD2
size: NA
CDR3: CASSPRQRGTTDTQYF
DNA: TGTGCCAGCTCACCTCGCCAGCGGGGAACCACAGATACGCAGTATTTT

length: 14
V: TRBV20-1
J: TRBJ1-2
D: TRBD1
size: few
CDR3: CSARRRGRPNGYTF
DNA: TGCAGTGCTAGGAGGAGGGGGCGTCCGAATGGCTACACCTTC

length: 15
V: TRBV7-9
J: TRBJ2-7
D: NA
size: NA
CDR3: CASSFGSRRFDEQYF
DNA: TGTGCCAGCAGCTTTGGGAGCCGCCGCTTCGACGAGCAGTACTTC

length: 13
V: TRBV6-2/TRBV6-3
J: TRBJ2-5
D: NA
size: NA
CDR3: CVSIQGHQETQYF
DNA: TGTGTCAGCATCCAGGGACACCAAGAGACCCAGTACTTC

length: 15
V: TRBV5-1
J: TRBJ2-1
D: NA
size: NA
CDR3: CASSGQAGPVNEQFF
DNA: TGCGCCAGCAGCGGACAGGCGGGGCCTGTTAATGAGCAGTTCTTC

length: 15
V: TRBV30
J: TRBJ2-2
D: NA
size: few
CDR3: CAWSVPPANTGELFF
DNA: TGTGCCTGGAGTGTACCCCCTGCGAACACCGGGGAGCTGTTTTTT

length: 14
V: TRBV5-1
J: TRBJ2-5
D: TRBD2
size: NA
CDR3: CASHTGLAGETQYF
DNA: TGCGCCAGCCACACGGGACTAGCGGGAGAGACCCAGTACTTC

length: 15
V: TRBV7-2
J: TRBJ2-7
D: TRBD2
size: NA
CDR3: CASSVSGRAPYEQYF
DNA: TGTGCCAGCAGCGTTAGCGGGAGGGCCCCCTACGAGCAGTACTTC

length: 14
V: TRBV12-5
J: TRBJ1-4
D: NA
size: few
CDR3: CASGLDIFNEKLFF
DNA: TGTGCTAGTGGTTTAGACATCTTTAATGAAAAACTGTTTTTT

length: 20
V: TRBV19
J: TRBJ2-7
D: TRBD1
size: few
CDR3: CASSIEETGASDRNSYEQYF
DNA: TGTGCCAGTAGTATAGAGGAGACAGGGGCCTCTGACAGAAACTCCTACGAGCAGTACTTC

length: 13
V: TRBV6-2/TRBV6-3
J: TRBJ2-3
D: NA
size: NA
CDR3: CASISPGTDTQYF
DNA: TGTGCCAGCATTTCCCCAGGGACAGATACGCAGTATTTT

length: 18
V: TRBV7-8
J: TRBJ1-5
D: TRBD1
size: NA
CDR3: CASSSRQGTWASNQPQHF
DNA: TGTGCCAGCAGCTCTCGACAGGGTACGTGGGCTAGCAATCAGCCCCAGCATTTT

length: 12
V: TRBV6-1
J: TRBJ2-7
D: NA
size: NA
CDR3: CASTTVTYEQYF
DNA: TGTGCCAGCACCACGGTAACCTACGAGCAGTACTTC

length: 12
V: TRBV20-1
J: TRBJ2-5
D: NA
size: few
CDR3: CSASENQETQYF
DNA: TGCAGTGCTTCAGAAAATCAAGAGACCCAGTACTTC

length: 14
V: TRBV10-2
J: TRBJ2-1
D: TRBD1
size: few
CDR3: CASTGTGLYNEQFF
DNA: TGCGCCAGCACCGGGACAGGCCTCTACAATGAGCAGTTCTTC

length: 13
V: TRBV5-1
J: TRBJ2-6
D: NA
size: many
CDR3: CASSGPGANVLTF
DNA: TGCGCCAGCAGCGGTCCAGGGGCCAACGTCCTGACTTTC

length: 14
V: TRBV2
J: TRBJ2-1
D: NA
size: NA
CDR3: CASKVRGNPNEQFF
DNA: TGTGCCAGCAAGGTCAGGGGTAACCCCAATGAGCAGTTCTTC

length: 12
V: TRBV5-1
J: TRBJ2-7
D: NA
size: few
CDR3: CASSFLEGERYF
DNA: TGCGCCAGCAGCTTCCTGGAGGGAGAACGGTACTTC

length: 14
V: TRBV30
J: TRBJ1-1
D: NA
size: NA
CDR3: CAWRGETVNTEAFF
DNA: TGTGCCTGGAGGGGGGAAACAGTGAACACTGAAGCTTTCTTT

length: 14
V: TRBV5-1
J: TRBJ2-3
D: NA
size: NA
CDR3: CASSLEVVLDTQYF
DNA: TGCGCCAGCAGCTTGGAGGTAGTCTTGGATACGCAGTATTTT

length: 14
V: TRBV5-1
J: TRBJ2-3
D: NA
size: NA
CDR3: CASSPQPSTDTQYF
DNA: TGCGCCAGCAGCCCGCAACCCTCCACAGATACGCAGTATTTT

length: 14
V: TRBV5-5
J: TRBJ2-1
D: TRBD2
size: NA
CDR3: CASSLASGYNEQFF
DNA: TGTGCCAGCAGCTTGGCTAGCGGTTACAATGAGCAGTTCTTC

length: 16
V: TRBV19
J: TRBJ1-2
D: TRBD1
size: many
CDR3: CASSFSTGNFAYGYTF
DNA: TGTGCCAGTAGCTTCTCGACAGGGAACTTCGCCTATGGCTACACCTTC

length: 16
V: TRBV7-2
J: TRBJ1-1
D: NA
size: NA
CDR3: CASSPGILGLNTEAFF
DNA: TGTGCCAGCAGCCCAGGAATACTGGGGCTAAACACTGAAGCTTTCTTT

length: 15
V: TRBV2
J: TRBJ2-5
D: NA
size: few
CDR3: CASSLQQTAQETQYF
DNA: TGTGCCAGCAGTCTACAGCAAACCGCACAAGAGACCCAGTACTTC

length: 15
V: TRBV10-3
J: TRBJ2-7
D: TRBD2
size: many
CDR3: CAISEIRLAGYEQYF
DNA: TGTGCCATCAGTGAAATACGGCTAGCGGGCTACGAGCAGTACTTC

length: 12
V: TRBV6-1
J: TRBJ1-1
D: TRBD1
size: few
CDR3: CASRDRDTEAFF
DNA: TGTGCCAGCAGGGACAGGGACACTGAAGCTTTCTTT

length: 13
V: TRBV29-1
J: TRBJ1-1
D: TRBD1
size: NA
CDR3: CSVEGQAHTEAFF
DNA: TGCAGCGTTGAGGGACAGGCCCACACTGAAGCTTTCTTT

length: 14
V: TRBV3-1
J: TRBJ2-2
D: NA
size: many
CDR3: CASSQEVYPGELFF
DNA: TGTGCCAGCAGCCAGGAGGTGTATCCCGGGGAGCTGTTTTTT

length: 13
V: TRBV2
J: TRBJ1-1
D: NA
size: NA
CDR3: CASSTKWNTEAFF
DNA: TGTGCCAGCAGTACTAAATGGAACACTGAAGCTTTCTTT

length: 13
V: TRBV6-2/TRBV6-3
J: TRBJ2-1
D: NA
size: NA
CDR3: CASSSLTRNEQFF
DNA: TGTGCCAGCAGTTCGCTCACTAGGAATGAGCAGTTCTTC

length: 15
V: TRBV11-1
J: TRBJ1-1
D: NA
size: few
CDR3: CASSNINLRATEAFF
DNA: TGTGCCAGCAGCAATATAAACCTCAGGGCCACTGAAGCTTTCTTT

length: 15
V: TRBV12-3/TRBV12-4
J: TRBJ1-2
D: TRBD1
size: once
CDR3: CASRPWTGGVYGYTF
DNA: TGTGCCAGCAGACCCTGGACAGGGGGCGTCTATGGCTACACCTTC

length: 13
V: TRBV20-1
J: TRBJ2-3
D: NA
size: few
CDR3: CSARPGFTDTQYF
DNA: TGCAGTGCTAGACCGGGATTCACAGATACGCAGTATTTT

length: 15
V: TRBV2
J: TRBJ2-5
D: TRBD1
size: NA
CDR3: CASSAGQVPGETQYF
DNA: TGTGCCAGCAGCGCGGGACAGGTGCCAGGGGAGACCCAGTACTTC

length: 14
V: TRBV29-1
J: TRBJ2-1
D: NA
size: few
CDR3: CSVRDRASYNEQFF
DNA: TGCAGCGTGCGGGACAGAGCATCCTACAATGAGCAGTTCTTC

length: 13
V: TRBV5-1
J: TRBJ1-2
D: NA
size: NA
CDR3: CASSSTQNYGYTF
DNA: TGCGCCAGCAGCTCGACGCAAAACTATGGCTACACCTTC

length: 15
V: TRBV28
J: TRBJ2-1
D: NA
size: NA
CDR3: CASSPNHPFERRQFF
DNA: TGTGCCAGCAGTCCCAACCACCCTTTTGAGCGACGGCAGTTCTTC

length: 14
V: TRBV20-1
J: TRBJ2-5
D: NA
size: few
CDR3: CSASRTGYGETQYF
DNA: TGCAGTGCCTCACGCACCGGGTACGGGGAGACCCAGTACTTC

length: 11
V: TRBV29-1
J: TRBJ2-1
D: NA
size: NA
CDR3: CSGDLDNEQFF
DNA: TGCAGCGGGGACCTTGACAATGAGCAGTTCTTC

length: 14
V: TRBV28
J: TRBJ2-3
D: NA
size: once
CDR3: CASIMTSGIDTQYF
DNA: TGTGCCAGCATCATGACTAGTGGCATAGATACGCAGTATTTT

length: 13
V: TRBV7-9
J: TRBJ1-2
D: TRBD1
size: NA
CDR3: CASSPGQYYGYTF
DNA: TGTGCCAGCAGCCCGGGACAGTACTATGGCTACACCTTC

length: 15
V: TRBV2
J: TRBJ1-5
D: TRBD1
size: many
CDR3: CASRLDRAGNQPQHF
DNA: TGTGCCAGCAGACTCGACAGGGCTGGCAATCAGCCCCAGCATTTT